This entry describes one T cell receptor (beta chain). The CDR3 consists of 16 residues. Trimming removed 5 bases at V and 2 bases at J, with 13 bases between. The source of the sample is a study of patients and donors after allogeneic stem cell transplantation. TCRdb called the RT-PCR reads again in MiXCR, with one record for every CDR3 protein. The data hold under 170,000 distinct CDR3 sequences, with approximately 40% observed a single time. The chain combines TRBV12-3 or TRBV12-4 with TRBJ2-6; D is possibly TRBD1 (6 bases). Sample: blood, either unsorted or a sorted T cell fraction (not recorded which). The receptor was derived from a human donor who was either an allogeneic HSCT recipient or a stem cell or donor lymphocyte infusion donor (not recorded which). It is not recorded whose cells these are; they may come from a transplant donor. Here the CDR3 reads CASSATGKAGANVLTF. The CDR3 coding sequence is TGTGCCAGCAGTGCTACAGGGAAAGCTGGGGCCAACGTCCTGACTTTC.